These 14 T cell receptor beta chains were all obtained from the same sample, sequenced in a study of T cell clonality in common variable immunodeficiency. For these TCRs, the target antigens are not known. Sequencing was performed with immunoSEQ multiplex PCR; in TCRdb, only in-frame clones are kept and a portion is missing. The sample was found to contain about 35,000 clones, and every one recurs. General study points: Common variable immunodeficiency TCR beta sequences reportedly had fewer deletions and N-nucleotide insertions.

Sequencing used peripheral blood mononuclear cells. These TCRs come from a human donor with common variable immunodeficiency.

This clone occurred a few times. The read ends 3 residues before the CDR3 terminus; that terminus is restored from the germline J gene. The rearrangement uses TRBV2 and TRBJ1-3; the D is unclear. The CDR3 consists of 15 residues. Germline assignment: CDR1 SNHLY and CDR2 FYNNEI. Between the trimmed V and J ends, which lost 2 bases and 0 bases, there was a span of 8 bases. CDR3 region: CASSETQNSGNTIYF. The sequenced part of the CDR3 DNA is TGTGCCAGCAGTGAAACACAGAACTCTGGAAACACC.

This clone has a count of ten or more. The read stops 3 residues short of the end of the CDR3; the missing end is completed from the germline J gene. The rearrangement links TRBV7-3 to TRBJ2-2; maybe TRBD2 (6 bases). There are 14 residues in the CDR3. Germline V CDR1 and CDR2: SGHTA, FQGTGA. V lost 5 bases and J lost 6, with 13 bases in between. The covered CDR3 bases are TGTGCCAGCAGCCCCCAGACTAGTTCCGGGGAG. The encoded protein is CASSPQTSSGE. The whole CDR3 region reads CASSPQTSSGELFF.

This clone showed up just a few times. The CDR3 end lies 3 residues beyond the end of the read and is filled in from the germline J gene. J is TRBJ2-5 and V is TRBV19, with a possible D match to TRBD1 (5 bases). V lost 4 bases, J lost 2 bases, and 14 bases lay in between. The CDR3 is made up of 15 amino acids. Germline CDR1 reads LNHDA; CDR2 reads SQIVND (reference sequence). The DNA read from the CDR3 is TGTGCCAGTAGTACTGGGGCCTTAACTCAAGAGACC. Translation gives CASSTGALTQET. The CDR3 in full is CASSTGALTQETQYF.

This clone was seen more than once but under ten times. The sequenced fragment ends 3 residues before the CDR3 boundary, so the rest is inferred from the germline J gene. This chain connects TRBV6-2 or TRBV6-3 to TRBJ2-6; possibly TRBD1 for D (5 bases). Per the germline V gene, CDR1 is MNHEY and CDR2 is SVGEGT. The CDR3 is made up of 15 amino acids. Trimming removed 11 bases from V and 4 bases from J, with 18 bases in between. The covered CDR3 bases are TGTGCCCTTAGGGGATCCTCTGGGGGGGCCAACGTC. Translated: CALRGSSGGANV. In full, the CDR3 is CALRGSSGGANVLTF.

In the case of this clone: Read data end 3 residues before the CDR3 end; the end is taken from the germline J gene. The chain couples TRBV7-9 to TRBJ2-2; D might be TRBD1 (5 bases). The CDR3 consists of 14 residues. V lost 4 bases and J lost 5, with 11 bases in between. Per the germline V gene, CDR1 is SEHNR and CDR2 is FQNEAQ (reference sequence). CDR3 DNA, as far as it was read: TGTGCCAGCAGCTCGACAGCTGGGACCGGGGAG. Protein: CASSSTAGTGE. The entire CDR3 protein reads CASSSTAGTGELFF.

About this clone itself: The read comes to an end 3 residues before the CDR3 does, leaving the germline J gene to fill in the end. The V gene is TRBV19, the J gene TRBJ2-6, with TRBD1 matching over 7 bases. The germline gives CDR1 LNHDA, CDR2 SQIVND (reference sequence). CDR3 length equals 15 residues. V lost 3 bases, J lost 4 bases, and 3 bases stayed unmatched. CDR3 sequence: CASSIEGAGANVLTF. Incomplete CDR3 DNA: TGTGCCAGTAGTATTGAGGGGGCAGGGGCCAACGTC.

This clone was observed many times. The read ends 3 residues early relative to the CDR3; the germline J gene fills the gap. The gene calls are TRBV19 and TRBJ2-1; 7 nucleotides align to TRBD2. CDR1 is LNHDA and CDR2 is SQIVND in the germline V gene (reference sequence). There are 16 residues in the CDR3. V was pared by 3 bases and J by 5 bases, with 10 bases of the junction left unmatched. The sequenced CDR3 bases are TGTGCCAGTAGTATCTTGGGAACTAGCGCCAACAATGAG. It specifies CASSILGTSANNE. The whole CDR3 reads CASSILGTSANNEQFF.

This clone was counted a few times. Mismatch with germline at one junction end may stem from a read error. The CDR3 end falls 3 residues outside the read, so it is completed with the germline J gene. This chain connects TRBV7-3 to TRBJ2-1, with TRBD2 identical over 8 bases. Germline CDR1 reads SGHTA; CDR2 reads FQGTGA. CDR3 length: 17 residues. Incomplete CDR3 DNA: TGTTCCAGCAGCTTTGGCAGCGGGAGCGTTCGGGGCAATGAG. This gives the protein CSSSFGSGSVRGNE. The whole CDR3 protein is CSSSFGSGSVRGNEQFF.

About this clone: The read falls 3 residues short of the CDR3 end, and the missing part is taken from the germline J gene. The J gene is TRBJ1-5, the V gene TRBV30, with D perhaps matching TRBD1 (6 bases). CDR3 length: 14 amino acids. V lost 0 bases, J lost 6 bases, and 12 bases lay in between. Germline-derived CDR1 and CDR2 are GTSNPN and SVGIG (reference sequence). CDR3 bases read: TGTGCCTGGAGTGTACAGGGAATGGGTCAGCCC. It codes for CAWSVQGMGQP. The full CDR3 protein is CAWSVQGMGQPQHF. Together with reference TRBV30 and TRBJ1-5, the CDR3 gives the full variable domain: SQTIHQWPATLVQPVGSPLSLECTVEGTSNPNLYWYRQAAGRGLQLLFYSVGIGQISSEVPQNLSASRPQDRQFILSSKKLLLSDSGFYLCAWSVQGMGQPQHFGDGTRLSIL.

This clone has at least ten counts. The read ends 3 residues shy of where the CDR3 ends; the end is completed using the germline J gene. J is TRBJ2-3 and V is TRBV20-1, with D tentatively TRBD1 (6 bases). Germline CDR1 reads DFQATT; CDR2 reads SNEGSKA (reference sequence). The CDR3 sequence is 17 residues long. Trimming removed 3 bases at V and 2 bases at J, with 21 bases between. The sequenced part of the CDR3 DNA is TGCAGTGCTAGGGACCTTGGGGGCGGGCAAATCACAGATACG. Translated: CSARDLGGGQITDT. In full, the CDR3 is CSARDLGGGQITDTQYF.

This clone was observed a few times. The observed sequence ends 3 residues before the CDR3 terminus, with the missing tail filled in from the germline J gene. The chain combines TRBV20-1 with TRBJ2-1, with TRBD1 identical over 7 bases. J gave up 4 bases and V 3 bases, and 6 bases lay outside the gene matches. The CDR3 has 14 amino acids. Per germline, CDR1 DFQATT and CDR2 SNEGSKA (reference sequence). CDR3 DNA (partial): TGCAGTGCTAGGGTGCAGGGACAGTACAATGAG. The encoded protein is CSARVQGQYNE. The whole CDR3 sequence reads CSARVQGQYNEQFF.

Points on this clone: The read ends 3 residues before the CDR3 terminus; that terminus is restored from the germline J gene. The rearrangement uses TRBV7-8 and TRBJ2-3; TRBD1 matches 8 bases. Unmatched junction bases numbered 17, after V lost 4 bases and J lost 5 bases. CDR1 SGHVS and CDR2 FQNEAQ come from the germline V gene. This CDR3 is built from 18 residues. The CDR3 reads CASSSLPLGDRSEDTQYF. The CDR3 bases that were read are TGTGCCAGCAGCTCCCTACCACTTGGGGACAGGTCAGAAGATACG.

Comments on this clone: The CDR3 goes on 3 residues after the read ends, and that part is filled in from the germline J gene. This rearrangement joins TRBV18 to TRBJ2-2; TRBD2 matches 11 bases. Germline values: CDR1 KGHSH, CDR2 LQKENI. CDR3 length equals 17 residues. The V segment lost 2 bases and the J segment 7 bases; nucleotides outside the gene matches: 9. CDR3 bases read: TGTGCCAGCTCACCAGTACTAGCGGGAGTCTTAGGCGGGGAG. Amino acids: CASSPVLAGVLGGE. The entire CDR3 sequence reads CASSPVLAGVLGGELFF.

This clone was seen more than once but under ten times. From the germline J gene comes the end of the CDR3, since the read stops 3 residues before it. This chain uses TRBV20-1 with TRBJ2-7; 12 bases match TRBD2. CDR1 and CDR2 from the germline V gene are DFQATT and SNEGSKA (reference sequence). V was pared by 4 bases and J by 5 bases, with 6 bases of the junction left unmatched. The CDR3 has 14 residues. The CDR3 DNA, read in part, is TGCAGTGCTACTGGACTAGCGGGATTCGACGAG. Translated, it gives CSATGLAGFDE. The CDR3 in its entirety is CSATGLAGFDEQYF.